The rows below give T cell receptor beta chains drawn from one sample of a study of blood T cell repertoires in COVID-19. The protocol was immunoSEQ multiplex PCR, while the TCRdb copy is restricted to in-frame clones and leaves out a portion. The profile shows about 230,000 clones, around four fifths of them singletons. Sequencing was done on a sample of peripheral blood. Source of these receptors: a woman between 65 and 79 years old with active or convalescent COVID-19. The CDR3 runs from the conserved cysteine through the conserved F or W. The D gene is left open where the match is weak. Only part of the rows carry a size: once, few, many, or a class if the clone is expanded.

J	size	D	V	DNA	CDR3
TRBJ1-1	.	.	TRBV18	TGTGCCAGCTCCCCTCCAGTGAACACTGAAGCTTTCTTT	CASSPPVNTEAFF
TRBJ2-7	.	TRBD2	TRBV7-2	TGTGCCAGCAGCTTATGGGGGAGGGACTCCTACGAGCAGTACTTC	CASSLWGRDSYEQYF
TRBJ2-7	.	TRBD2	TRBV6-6	TGTGCCAGCAGTTCTAGCGGGGGTTCCTACGAGCAGTACTTC	CASSSSGGSYEQYF
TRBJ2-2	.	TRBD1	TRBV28	TGTGCCAGCACCCCCAGGGGGCGTTTCACCGGGGAGCTGTTTTTT	CASTPRGRFTGELFF
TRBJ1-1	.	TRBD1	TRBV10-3	TGTGCCACGGGACAGACGGGACAGCCGAACACTGAAGCTTTCTTT	CATGQTGQPNTEAFF
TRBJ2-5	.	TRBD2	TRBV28	TGTGCCAGCAGTTTGCGGGGGGTCGTCACCCAGTACTTC	CASSLRGVVTQYF
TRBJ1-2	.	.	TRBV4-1	TGCGCCAGCAGCCAAGATGGTGACAGGTTATATGGCTACACCTTC	CASSQDGDRLYGYTF
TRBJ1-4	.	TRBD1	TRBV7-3	TGTGCCAGCAGCCCGACAGGGTCGGATGAAAAACTGTTTTTT	CASSPTGSDEKLFF
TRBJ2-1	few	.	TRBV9	TGTGCCAGCAGCGTCGGGTACAATGAGCAGTTCTTC	CASSVGYNEQFF
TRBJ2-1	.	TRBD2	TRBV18	TGTGCCAGCTCACTGATTAGCGGGATGAACAATGAGCAGTTCTTC	CASSLISGMNNEQFF
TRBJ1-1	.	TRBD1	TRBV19	TGTGCCAGTAGTACTAACAGGGGGCTTGGAGACACTGAAGCTTTCTTT	CASSTNRGLGDTEAFF
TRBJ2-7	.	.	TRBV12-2	TGTGCAAGTCGCTCGCCGCCTCTAGCGGCGACCTACGAGCAGTACTTC	CASRSPPLAATYEQYF
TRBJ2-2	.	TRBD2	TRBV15	TGTGCCACCAGCAGAGCCCTACTGGCGCGGGGGGGAACCGGGGAGCTGTTTTTT	CATSRALLARGGTGELFF
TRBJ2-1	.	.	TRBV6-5	TGTGCCAGCAGTTACTCTATCTCCTACAATGAGCAGTTCTTC	CASSYSISYNEQFF
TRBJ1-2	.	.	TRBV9	TGTGCCAGCAGGGGAGTGGGATGGGCGGGCTATGGCTACACCTTC	CASRGVGWAGYGYTF
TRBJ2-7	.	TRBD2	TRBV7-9	TGTGCCAGCAGCTCCTCAGGGCGGGAGGGCCTGAGGCGGCACGAGCAGTACTTC	CASSSSGREGLRRHEQYF
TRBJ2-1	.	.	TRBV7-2	TGTGCCAGCAGCTTACTCGACAGGTATGGCAATGAGCAGTTCTTC	CASSLLDRYGNEQFF
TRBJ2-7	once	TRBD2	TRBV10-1	TGCGCCAGCAGTGAAAGGGCTAGCGGCCACTACGAGCAGTACTTC	CASSERASGHYEQYF
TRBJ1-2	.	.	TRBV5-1	TGCGCCAGCAGCTTAGGGGGAGTCTTGAATGGCTACACCTTC	CASSLGGVLNGYTF
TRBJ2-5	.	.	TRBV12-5	TGTGCTAGTGGTTTGATTAACGGGGAGACCCAGTACTTC	CASGLINGETQYF
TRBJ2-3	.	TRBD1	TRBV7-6	TGTGCCAGCAGCTTAGGGGACAGGGGGGCAGATACGCAGTATTTT	CASSLGDRGADTQYF
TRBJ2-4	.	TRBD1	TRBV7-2	TGTGCCAGCAGCACAGGGACAGTCAAAAACATTCAGTACTTC	CASSTGTVKNIQYF
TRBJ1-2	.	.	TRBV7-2	TGTGCCAGCAGCACCTGGACCAGAGGGAACTATGGCTACACCTTC	CASSTWTRGNYGYTF
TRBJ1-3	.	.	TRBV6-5	TGTGCCAGCAGTTACTCGAAGGGGTACTCTGGAAACACCATATATTTT	CASSYSKGYSGNTIYF
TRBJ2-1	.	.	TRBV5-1	TGCGCCAGCAGCTTGTATCTAGCGAATGAGCAGTTCTTC	CASSLYLANEQFF
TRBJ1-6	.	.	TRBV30	TGTGCCTGGAATGGACAGCTACTGAATTCACCCCTCCACTTT	CAWNGQLLNSPLHF
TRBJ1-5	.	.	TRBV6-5	TGTGCCAGCAGTCCACTAGTCCAGGGGAACCAGCCCCAGCATTTT	CASSPLVQGNQPQHF
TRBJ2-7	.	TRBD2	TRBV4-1	TGCGCCAGCAGCCGGACGGGGGGAACCTACGAGCAGTACTTC	CASSRTGGTYEQYF
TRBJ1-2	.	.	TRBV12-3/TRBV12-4	TGTGCCAGCAGCACAGAGAAGGACTATGGCTACACCTTC	CASSTEKDYGYTF
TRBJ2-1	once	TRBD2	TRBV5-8	TGTGCCAGCAGCTTGGAGGGCAGCGGGGGGGCGCAGGGGCAGTTCTTC	CASSLEGSGGAQGQFF
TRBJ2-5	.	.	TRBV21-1	TGTGCCAGCAGCACCAAGCGGATCCAAGAGACCCAGTACTTC	CASSTKRIQETQYF
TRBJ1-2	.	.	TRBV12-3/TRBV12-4	TGTGCCAGCAGTTTAGACAGGGTGGGTGGCTACACCTTC	CASSLDRVGGYTF
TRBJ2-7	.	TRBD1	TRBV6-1	TGTGCCAGCAGTGAATTTGAGGGACAGGGGGCCTACGAGCAGTACTTC	CASSEFEGQGAYEQYF
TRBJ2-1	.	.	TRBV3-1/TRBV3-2	TGTGCCAGCAGCCAAGAGGACTATTCCTACAATGAGCAGTTCTTC	CASSQEDYSYNEQFF
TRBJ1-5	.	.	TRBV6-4	TGTGCCAGCGGGCAGCAGGGCGATCAGCCCCAGCATTTT	CASGQQGDQPQHF
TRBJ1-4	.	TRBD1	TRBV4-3	TGCGCCAGCAGCCCCGGGACAGGGGATGAAAAACTGTTTTTT	CASSPGTGDEKLFF
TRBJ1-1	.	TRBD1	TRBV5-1	TGCGCCAGCAGCTGGGACAGGGAGACTGAAGCTTTCTTT	CASSWDRETEAFF